The following is a T cell receptor (beta chain) sequence with its context. The antigen it recognizes is unknown. Per-base quality was not reported, and no clone a single base away is much larger than it. From the cysteine through the phenylalanine, the CDR3 covers 12 amino acids. CDR3 DNA is the only sequence kept; it has 36 bases, read in frame from the first base. V trim: 6 bases; J trim: 6 bases; unmatched bases: 2. The germline V gene gives CDR1 as MNHEY and CDR2 as SVGAGI. Collaborating institutions collected whole blood in K2EDTA tubes following their own protocols. For TCRbeta analysis, collaborators shipped samples in one of three forms: frozen whole blood, isolated PBMCs, or DNA extracted from either of those sample types. TCRbeta CDR3 regions were amplified from genomic DNA using the immunoSEQ Assay, a bias-controlled multiplex PCR. In the paper's pipeline: Within the assay, amplification of reference gene primers was used to estimate how many nucleated cells each sample contained. To quantify the absolute abundance of each unique TCRbeta CDR3 rearrangement, sequence reads were collapsed and filtered. Productive Simpson clonality was computed per sample as the square root of Simpson's diversity index over productive rearrangements. Sourced from immuneACCESS, this table was stored by TCRdb with only in-frame sequences that have V and J called. A share of the clones is absent; for the studies checked, an unresolved V gene accounts for under half, and the remainder has no known explanation. V and J calls and clone size are those listed in that table; D and trimming were worked out from the DNA. A total of around 35,000 clones appear in this sample, 90% of them only once. Of the sample, roughly 13% falls within the top ten clones.

The data originate from a study of blood T cell repertoires in COVID-19 (dated by TCRdb to about 2020). About the investigation overall: Collaborator samples came from the United States, Italy and Spain and covered acute and convalescent phases of COVID-19. The repertoires were made available in a free public database intended to serve as a resource for research on the immune response to SARS-CoV-2. The dataset comprised deeply sampled blood TCRbeta repertoires from subjects exposed to, actively infected with, or recovered from COVID-19. The prospective study material was composed of cDNA or gDNA derived from T cells, B-cell-depleted T cells, or PBMCs. Where HLA class I and class II types were available, the types were taken from metadata supplied by the sample provider, not from assay-based typing. Samples were obtained from the ongoing ImmuneRACE study (first 160 participants) and from 950 to 1,500 subjects provided by 6 global collaborators. Sample metadata almost always included a de-identified subject ID, COVID-19 status, age in years and sex.

The paper's findings and limits, for the study overall: Clinical and demographic metadata were provided uncurated, with the amount varying by source and participant.

This TCR derives from a human donor in a cohort sampled during active COVID-19. Sequences were obtained from peripheral blood. The rearranged segments are TRBV6-5 and TRBJ2-1, and 7 junction bases match TRBD1. The encoded CDR3 is CASSWDSNEQFF. The nucleotide sequence is TGTGCCAGCAGCTGGGACAGCAATGAGCAGTTCTTC.